This T cell receptor (beta chain) originates from a study of blood T cell repertoires in COVID-19. The CDR3 has 14 amino acids. Trimming pared 4 bases from V and 6 bases from J, leaving 14 bases between. The V gene's germline CDR1 is SGHRS and CDR2 YFSETQ. Method: immunoSEQ multiplex PCR; TCRdb's copy keeps in-frame clones and lacks some. The sample holds about 28,000 clones, about two thirds seen once. The material sequenced was peripheral blood. The TCR originated in a boy aged 2 to 10 with active or convalescent COVID-19. This chain joins TRBV5-1 and TRBJ2-1; TRBD1 might be the D (5 bases). The CDR3 nucleotides are TGCGCCAGCAGCCCTAGACAGTTGAGCAATGAGCAGTTCTTC. It translates to CASSPRQLSNEQFF.